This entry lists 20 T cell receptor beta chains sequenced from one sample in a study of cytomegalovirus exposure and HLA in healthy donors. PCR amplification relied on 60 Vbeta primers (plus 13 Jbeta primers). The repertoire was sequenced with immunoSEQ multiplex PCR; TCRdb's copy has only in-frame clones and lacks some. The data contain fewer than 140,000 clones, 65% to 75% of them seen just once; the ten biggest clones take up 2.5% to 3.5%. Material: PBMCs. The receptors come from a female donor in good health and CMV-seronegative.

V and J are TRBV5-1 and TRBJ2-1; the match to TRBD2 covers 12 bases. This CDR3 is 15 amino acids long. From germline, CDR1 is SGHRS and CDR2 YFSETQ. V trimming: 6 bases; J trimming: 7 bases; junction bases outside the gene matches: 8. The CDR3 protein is CASTPTSGSLNEQFF. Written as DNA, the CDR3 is TGCGCCAGCACCCCGACTAGCGGGAGTCTTAATGAGCAGTTCTTC.

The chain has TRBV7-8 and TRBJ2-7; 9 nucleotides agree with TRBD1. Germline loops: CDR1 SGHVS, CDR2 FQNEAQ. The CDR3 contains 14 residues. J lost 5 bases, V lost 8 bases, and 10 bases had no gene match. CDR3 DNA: TGTGCCAGCTCCAGAGGGGACAGGGTGCACGAGCAGTACTTC. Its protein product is CASSRGDRVHEQYF. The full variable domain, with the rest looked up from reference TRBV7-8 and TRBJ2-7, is GAGVSQSPRYKVAKRGQDVALRCDPISGHVSLFWYQQALGQGPEFLTYFQNEAQLDKSGLPSDRFFAERPEGSVSTLKIQRTQQEDSAVYLCASSRGDRVHEQYFGPGTRLTVT.

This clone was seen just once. The CDR3, as DNA: TGTGCCAGCAGCTTAGCGAGGGCGACTAGCGGGACAATTCAGTACTTC. It is translated as CASSLARATSGTIQYF. J is TRBJ2-4 and V is TRBV7-8; 11 nucleotides line up with TRBD2. CDR1 SGHVS and CDR2 FQNEAQ come from the germline V gene. The CDR3 covers 16 residues. V gave up 0 bases and J gave up 10 bases; unmatched junction bases: 8.

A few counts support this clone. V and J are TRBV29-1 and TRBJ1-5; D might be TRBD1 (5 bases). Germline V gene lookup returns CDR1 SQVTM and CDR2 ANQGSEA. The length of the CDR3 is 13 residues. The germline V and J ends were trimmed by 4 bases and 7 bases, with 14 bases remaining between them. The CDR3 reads CSVAQGREQPQHF. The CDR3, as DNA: TGCAGCGTTGCGCAGGGCCGAGAACAGCCCCAGCATTTT.

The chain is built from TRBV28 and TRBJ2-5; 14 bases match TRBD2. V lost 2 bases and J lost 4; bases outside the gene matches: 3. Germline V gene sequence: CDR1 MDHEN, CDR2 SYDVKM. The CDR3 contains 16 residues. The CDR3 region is CASSLRGTSGRETQYF. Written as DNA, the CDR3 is TGTGCCAGCAGTTTAAGGGGGACTAGCGGGAGAGAGACCCAGTACTTC.

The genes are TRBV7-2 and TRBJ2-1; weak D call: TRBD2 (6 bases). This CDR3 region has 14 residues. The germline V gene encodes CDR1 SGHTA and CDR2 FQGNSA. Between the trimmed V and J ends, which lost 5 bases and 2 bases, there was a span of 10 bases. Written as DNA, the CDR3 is TGTGCCAGCAGCGTGGAGGGTACCTACAATGAGCAGTTCTTC. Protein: CASSVEGTYNEQFF.

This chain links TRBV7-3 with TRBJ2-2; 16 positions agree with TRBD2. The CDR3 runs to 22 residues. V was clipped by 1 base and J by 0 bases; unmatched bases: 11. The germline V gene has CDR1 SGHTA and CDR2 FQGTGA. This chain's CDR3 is CASSLKPRGTSGRGANTGELFF. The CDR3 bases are TGTGCCAGCAGCTTAAAACCCCGCGGGACTAGCGGGAGGGGGGCGAACACCGGGGAGCTGTTTTTT.

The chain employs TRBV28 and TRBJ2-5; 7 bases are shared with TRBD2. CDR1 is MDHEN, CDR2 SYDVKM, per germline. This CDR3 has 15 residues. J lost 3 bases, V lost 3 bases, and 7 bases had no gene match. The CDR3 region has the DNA TGTGCCAGCAGTTTTGGGCAGGGAGGGGAAGAGACCCAGTACTTC. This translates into CASSFGQGGEETQYF.

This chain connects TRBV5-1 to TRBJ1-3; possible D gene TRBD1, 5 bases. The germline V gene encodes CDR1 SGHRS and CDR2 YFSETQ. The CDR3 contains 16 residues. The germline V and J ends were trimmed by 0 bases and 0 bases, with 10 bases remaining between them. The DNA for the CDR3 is TGCGCCAGCAGCTTGGAAGGCAGGGACTCTGGAAACACCATATATTTT. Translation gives CASSLEGRDSGNTIYF.

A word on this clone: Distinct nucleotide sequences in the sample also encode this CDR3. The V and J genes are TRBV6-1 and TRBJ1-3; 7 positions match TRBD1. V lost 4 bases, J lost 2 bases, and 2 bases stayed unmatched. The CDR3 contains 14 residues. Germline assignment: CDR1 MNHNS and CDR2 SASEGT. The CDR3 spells CASSAGGTGNTIYF. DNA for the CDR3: TGTGCCAGCAGTGCAGGGGGAACTGGAAACACCATATATTTT.

The CDR3 region is CASSSTAQGTEAFF. CDR3 DNA sequence: TGCGCCAGCAGCTCGACGGCCCAGGGCACTGAAGCTTTCTTT. V is TRBV5-1 and J is TRBJ1-1, with a weak D call TRBD1 (5 bases). V gave up 3 bases and J gave up 4 bases, with 13 bases separating them. Germline loops: CDR1 SGHRS, CDR2 YFSETQ. The CDR3 is 14 residues long.

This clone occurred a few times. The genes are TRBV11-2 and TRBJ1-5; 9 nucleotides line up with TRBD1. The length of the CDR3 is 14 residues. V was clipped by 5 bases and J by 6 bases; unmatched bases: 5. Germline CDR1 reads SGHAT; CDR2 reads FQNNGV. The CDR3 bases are TGTGCCAGCAGCACGGGACAGGGACGTCAGCCCCAGCATTTT. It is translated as CASSTGQGRQPQHF.

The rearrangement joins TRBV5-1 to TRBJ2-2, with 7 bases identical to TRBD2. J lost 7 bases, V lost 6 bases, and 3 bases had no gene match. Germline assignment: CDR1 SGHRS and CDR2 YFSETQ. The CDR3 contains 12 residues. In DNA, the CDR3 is TGCGCCAGCACCCCGGGGGGCGGGGAGCTGTTTTTT. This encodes CASTPGGGELFF.

The CDR3 spells CASSSGTGSANEKLFF. CDR3 in DNA: TGTGCCAGCAGCTCCGGGACAGGGTCAGCTAATGAAAAACTGTTTTTT. This chain connects TRBV5-6 to TRBJ1-4, with 9 positions matching TRBD1. J was trimmed by 3 bases and V by 3 bases; bases with no gene match: 6. In germline, CDR1 is SGHDT, CDR2 YYEEEE. The CDR3 has 16 amino acids.

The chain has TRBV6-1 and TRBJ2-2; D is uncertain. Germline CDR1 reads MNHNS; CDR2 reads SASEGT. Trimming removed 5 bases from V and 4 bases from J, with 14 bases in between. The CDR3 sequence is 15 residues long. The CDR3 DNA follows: TGTGCCAGCAGTAGTCGTGCCCCCGGCACCGGGGAGCTGTTTTTT. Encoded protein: CASSSRAPGTGELFF.

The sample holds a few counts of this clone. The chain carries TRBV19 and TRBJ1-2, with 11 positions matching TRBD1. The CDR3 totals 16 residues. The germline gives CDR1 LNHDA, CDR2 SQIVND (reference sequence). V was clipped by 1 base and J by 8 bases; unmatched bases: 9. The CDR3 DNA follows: TGTGCCAGTAGTATAGTTATCGGACAGGGGGCGCAGGGCTACACCTTC. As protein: CASSIVIGQGAQGYTF.

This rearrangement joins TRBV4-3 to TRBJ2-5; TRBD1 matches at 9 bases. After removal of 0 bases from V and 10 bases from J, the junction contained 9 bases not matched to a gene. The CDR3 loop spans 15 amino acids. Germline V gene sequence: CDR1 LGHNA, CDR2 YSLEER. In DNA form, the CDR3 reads TGCGCCAGCAGCCAAGATCCGGGACAGGGTACAGTCCAGTACTTC. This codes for CASSQDPGQGTVQYF.

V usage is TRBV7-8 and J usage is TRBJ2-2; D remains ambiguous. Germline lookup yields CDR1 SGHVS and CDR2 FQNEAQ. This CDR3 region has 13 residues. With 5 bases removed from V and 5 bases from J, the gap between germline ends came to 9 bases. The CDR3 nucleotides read TGTGCCAGCAGCCGAACACCGACCGGGGAGCTGTTTTTT. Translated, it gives CASSRTPTGELFF.

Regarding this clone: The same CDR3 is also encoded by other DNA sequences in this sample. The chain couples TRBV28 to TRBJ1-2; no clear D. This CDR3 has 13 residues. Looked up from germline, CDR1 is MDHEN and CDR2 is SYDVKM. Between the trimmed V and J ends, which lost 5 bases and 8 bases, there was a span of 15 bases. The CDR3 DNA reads TGTGCCAGCAGTCCCCTGGGAGCGGGAGGCTACACCTTC. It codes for CASSPLGAGGYTF.

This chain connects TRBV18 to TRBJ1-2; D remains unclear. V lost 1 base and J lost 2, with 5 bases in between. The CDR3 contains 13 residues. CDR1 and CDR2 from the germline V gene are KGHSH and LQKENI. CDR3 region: CASSPRQNYGYTF. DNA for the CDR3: TGTGCCAGCTCACCACGACAAAACTATGGCTACACCTTC. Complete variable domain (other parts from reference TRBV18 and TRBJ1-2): NAGVMQNPRHLVRRRGQEARLRCSPMKGHSHVYWYRQLPEEGLKFMVYLQKENIIDESGMPKERFSAEFPKEGPSILRIQQVVRGDSAAYFCASSPRQNYGYTFGSGTRLTVV.